This entry features one TCR beta chain sequence. Which antigen it targets is not known. Base qualities are not at hand, and no much larger clone is one base apart. The record originates from a study of CD8+ T cells in alopecia areata (dated by TCRdb to the late 2010s). Describing the broader study: High-throughput TCRbeta sequencing was used to examine T cell clonal expansion in alopecia areata in both the C3H/HeJ mouse model and human patients. In humans, TCRbeta sequencing was performed on scalp tissue and on sorted CD4+ and CD8+ peripheral blood T cells from healthy controls and from patients with patchy or totalis/universalis alopecia areata. Clonality in the scalp was compared among normal scalp (n=4), patchy alopecia areata scalp (n=8), and alopecia totalis/universalis scalp (n=8). RNA was obtained with the PAXgene miRNA kit for fixed scalp, the miRNeasy kit for PBMCs, and the RNeasy kit for mouse skin. TCRbeta CDR3 regions were amplified by immunoSEQ multiplex PCR with 35 Vbeta forward and 13 Jbeta reverse primers. Beyond this particular receptor, the publication reports: Lesional scalp, especially in alopecia totalis/universalis, showed higher clonality and more expanded CD8+ clones than normal scalp, suggesting antigenic drive. TCR sequences shared between patients were less clear than in mice, possibly partly because of HLA diversity in the patient population. Unlike mouse skin, which is dominated by gammadelta T cells, normal human skin has resident alphabeta T cells that are also sequenced, and this complicates analysis of the scalp TCR repertoire.

The V end loses 4 bases and the J end loses 2 bases, and a stretch of 8 bases separates them. Reading from cysteine to phenylalanine, the CDR3 counts 12 amino acids. CDR3 DNA only is kept here, 36 bases in frame from base 1. The germline V gene (reference sequence) provides CDR1 GTSNPN and CDR2 SVGIG. Receptors were amplified or captured by the immunoSEQ multiplex PCR assay. RNA was extracted from all samples and reverse transcribed into cDNA as template for TCR sequencing. First-strand cDNA was synthesized with SuperScript III using a 2:1 mix of oligo-dT and random hexamers. Amplification bias was assessed with a synthetic immune receptor repertoire, and residual bias was removed computationally. Processing in the source paper ran as follows. After raw reads were preprocessed to remove errors, the CDR3 was defined following IMGT conventions as running from the conserved cysteine to phenylalanine. Clonality was calculated as 1 minus Shannon entropy normalized by log2 of the number of productive unique TCRs. Whether each scalp clone was CD4 or CD8 was inferred by checking scalp TCRbeta sequences against the CD4 and CD8 repertoires from sorted blood. TCRdb obtained this table from immuneACCESS and retained in-frame rearrangements with V and J assigned. These tables miss some clones; where compared with another copy, unresolved V genes account for less than half of the shortfall, and the remainder is unexplained. The V and J calls and clone size are taken from that table; D and trimming were inferred from the DNA. The sample table records roughly 150,000 clones; 55% to 65% of these occur just once. The ten largest clones add up to about 4.5% of the sample.

After PBMCs were isolated by density centrifugation and stained for CD3, CD4 and CD8, a FACSAria was used to sort CD4+ and CD8+ T cells. Scalp biopsies and blood samples were obtained from unaffected controls. The sample taken for sequencing was CD4+ T cells sorted from blood. In this chain, TRBV30 is recombined with TRBJ2-5, with no confident D gene call. The TCR comes from a human donor in good health. The CDR3 region reads CAWKREQETQYF. The DNA sequence reads TGTGCCTGGAAAAGGGAACAAGAGACCCAGTACTTC.